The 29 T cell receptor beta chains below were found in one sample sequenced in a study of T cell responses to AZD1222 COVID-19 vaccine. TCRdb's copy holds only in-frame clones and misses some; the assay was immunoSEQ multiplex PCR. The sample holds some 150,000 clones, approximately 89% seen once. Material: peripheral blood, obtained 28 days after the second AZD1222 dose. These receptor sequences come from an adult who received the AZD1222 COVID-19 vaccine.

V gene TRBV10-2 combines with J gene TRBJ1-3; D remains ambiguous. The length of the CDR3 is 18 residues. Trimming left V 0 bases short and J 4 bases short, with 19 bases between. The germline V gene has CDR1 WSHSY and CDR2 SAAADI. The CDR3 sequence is CASSESNQIGRLGNTIYF. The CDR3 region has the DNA TGCGCCAGCAGTGAGTCGAACCAGATCGGGAGGCTCGGAAACACCATATATTTT.

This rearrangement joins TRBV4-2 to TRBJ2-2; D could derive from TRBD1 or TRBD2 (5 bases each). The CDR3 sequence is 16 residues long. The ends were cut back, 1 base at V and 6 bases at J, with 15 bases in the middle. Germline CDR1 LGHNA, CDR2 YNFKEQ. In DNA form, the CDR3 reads TGTGCCAGCAGCCAAGTAGAGGGGATTAAGGCCGGGGAGCTGTTTTTT. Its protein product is CASSQVEGIKAGELFF.

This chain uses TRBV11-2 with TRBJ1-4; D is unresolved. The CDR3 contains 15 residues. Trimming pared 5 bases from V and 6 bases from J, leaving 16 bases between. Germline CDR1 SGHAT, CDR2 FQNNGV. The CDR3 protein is CASSAYGRVDEKLFF. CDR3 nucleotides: TGTGCCAGCAGCGCTTACGGTAGGGTGGATGAAAAACTGTTTTTT.

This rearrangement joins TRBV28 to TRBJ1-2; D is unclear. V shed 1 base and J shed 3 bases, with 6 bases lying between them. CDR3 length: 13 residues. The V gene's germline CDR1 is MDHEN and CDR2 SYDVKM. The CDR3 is CASSLSLYYGYTF. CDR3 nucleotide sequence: TGTGCCAGCAGTTTATCCCTCTACTATGGCTACACCTTC.

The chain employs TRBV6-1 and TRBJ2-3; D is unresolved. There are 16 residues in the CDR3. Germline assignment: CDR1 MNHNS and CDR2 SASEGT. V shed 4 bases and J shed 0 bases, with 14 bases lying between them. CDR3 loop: CASSARSVVSTDTQYF. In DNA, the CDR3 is TGTGCCAGCAGTGCCCGGTCGGTAGTTAGCACAGATACGCAGTATTTT.

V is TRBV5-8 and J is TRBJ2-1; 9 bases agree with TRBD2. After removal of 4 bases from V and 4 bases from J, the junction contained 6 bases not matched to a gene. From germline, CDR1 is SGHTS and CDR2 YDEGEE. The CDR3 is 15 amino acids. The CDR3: CASSPSGILYNEQFF. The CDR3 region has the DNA TGTGCCAGCAGCCCTAGCGGGATTCTTTACAATGAGCAGTTCTTC. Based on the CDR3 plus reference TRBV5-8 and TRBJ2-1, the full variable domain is EAGVTQSPTHLIKTRGQQATLRCSPISGHTSVYWYQQALGLGLQFLLWYDEGEERNRGNFPPRFSGRQFPNYSSELNVNALELEDSALYLCASSPSGILYNEQFFGPGTRLTVL.

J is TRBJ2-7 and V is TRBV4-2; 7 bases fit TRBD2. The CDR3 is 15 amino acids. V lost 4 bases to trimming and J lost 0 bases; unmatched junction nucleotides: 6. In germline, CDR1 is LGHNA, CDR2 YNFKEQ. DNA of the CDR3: TGTGCCAGCAGCCGGGAGGGAGGTTTCTCCTACGAGCAGTACTTC. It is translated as CASSREGGFSYEQYF.

The DNA for the CDR3 is TGTGCCAGCAGCCCTTGGTCGGGGGGAGGGCCCCTGAACCAGTACTTC. This encodes CASSPWSGGGPLNQYF. V usage is TRBV9 and J usage is TRBJ2-5, with TRBD2 identical over 7 bases. V gave up 4 bases and J gave up 10 bases; unmatched junction bases: 19. CDR1 and CDR2 (germline): SGDLS, YYNGEE. The CDR3 has 16 amino acids.

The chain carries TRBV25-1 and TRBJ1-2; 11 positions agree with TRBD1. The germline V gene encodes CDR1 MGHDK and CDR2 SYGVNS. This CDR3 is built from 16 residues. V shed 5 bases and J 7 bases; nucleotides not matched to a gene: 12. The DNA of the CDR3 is TGTGCCAGCAGTTCAAGGCCGGGACAGGGGGTTCGTGGCTACACCTTC. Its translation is CASSSRPGQGVRGYTF.

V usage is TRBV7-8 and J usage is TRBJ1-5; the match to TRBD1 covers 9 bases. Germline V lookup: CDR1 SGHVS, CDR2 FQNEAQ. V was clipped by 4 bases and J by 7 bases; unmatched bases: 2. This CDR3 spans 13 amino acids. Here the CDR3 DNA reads TGTGCCAGCAGCTCGGACAGGGGACAGCCCCAGCATTTT. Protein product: CASSSDRGQPQHF.

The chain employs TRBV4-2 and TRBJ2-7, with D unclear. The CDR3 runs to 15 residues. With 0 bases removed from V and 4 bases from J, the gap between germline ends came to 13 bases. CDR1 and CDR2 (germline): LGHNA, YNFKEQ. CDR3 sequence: CASSQEGFGQYEQYF. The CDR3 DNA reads TGTGCCAGCAGCCAAGAAGGATTTGGGCAATACGAGCAGTACTTC.

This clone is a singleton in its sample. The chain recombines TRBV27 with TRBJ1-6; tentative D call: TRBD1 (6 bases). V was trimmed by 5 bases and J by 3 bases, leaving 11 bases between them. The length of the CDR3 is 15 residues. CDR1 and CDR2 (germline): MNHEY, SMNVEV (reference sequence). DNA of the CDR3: TGTGCCAGCAGTCCCGGACAGCTCTATAATTCACCCCTCCACTTT. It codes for CASSPGQLYNSPLHF.

The CDR3 loop reads CAGLNGHNYGYTF. Here the CDR3 DNA reads TGTGCCGGGCTTAACGGGCACAACTATGGCTACACCTTC. The chain carries TRBV30 and TRBJ1-2, with D unresolved. The CDR3 loop spans 13 amino acids. CDR1 and CDR2 (germline): GTSNPN, SVGIG (reference sequence). Trimming removed 8 bases at V and 2 bases at J, with 15 bases between.

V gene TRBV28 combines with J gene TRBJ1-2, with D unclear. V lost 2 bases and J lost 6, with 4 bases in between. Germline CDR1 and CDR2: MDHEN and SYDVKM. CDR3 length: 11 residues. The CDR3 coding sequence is TGTGCCAGCAGTTTAAAGAATGGCTACACCTTC. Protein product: CASSLKNGYTF.

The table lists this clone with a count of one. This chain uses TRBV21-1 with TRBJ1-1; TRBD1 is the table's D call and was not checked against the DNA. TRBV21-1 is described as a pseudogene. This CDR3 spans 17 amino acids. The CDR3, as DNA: TGTGCCAGCAGCAAAAGTGAGGACAGACAAATGAACACTGAAGCTTTCTTT. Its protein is CASSKSEDRQMNTEAFF.

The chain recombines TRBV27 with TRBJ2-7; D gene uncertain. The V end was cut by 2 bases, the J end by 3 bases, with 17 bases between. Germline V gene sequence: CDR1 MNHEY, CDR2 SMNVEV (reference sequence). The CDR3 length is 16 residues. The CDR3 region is CASSLTPRLSNYEQYF. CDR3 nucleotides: TGTGCCAGCAGTTTAACCCCGAGGCTTTCTAACTACGAGCAGTACTTC.

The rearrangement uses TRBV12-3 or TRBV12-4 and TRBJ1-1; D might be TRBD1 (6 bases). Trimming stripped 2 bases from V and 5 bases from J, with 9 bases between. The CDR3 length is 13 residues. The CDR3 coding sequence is TGTGCCAGCAGTTTAAGGCAGGGGACTGAAGCTTTCTTT. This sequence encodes CASSLRQGTEAFF.

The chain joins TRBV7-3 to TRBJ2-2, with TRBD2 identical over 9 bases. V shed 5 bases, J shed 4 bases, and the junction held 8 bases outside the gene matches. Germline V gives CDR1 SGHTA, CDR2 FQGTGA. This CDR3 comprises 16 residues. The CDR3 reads CASSPLSGSGTGELFF. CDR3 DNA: TGTGCCAGCAGCCCCCTTAGCGGGAGTGGCACCGGGGAGCTGTTTTTT.

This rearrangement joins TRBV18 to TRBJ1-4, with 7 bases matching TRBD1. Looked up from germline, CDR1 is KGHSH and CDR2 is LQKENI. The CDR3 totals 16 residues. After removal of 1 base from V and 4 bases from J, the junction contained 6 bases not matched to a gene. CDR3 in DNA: TGTGCCAGCTCACCACGTAGGGGGCAGGGTAATGAAAAACTGTTTTTT. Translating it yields CASSPRRGQGNEKLFF.

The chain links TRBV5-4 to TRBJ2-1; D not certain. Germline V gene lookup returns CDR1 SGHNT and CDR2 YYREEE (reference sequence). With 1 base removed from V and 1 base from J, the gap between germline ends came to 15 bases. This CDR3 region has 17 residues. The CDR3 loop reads CASSLSGEHQSYNEQFF. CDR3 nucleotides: TGTGCCAGCAGCTTGAGTGGCGAGCACCAGTCCTACAATGAGCAGTTCTTC.

The CDR3 region is CASSFRGQLNEKLFF. The CDR3 DNA is TGTGCCAGCAGTTTTAGGGGACAGCTTAATGAAAAACTGTTTTTT. The gene calls are TRBV28 and TRBJ1-4; 7 bases fit TRBD1. V trimming: 3 bases; J trimming: 4 bases; junction bases outside the gene matches: 5. The CDR3 is 15 residues long. Germline V gene lookup returns CDR1 MDHEN and CDR2 SYDVKM.

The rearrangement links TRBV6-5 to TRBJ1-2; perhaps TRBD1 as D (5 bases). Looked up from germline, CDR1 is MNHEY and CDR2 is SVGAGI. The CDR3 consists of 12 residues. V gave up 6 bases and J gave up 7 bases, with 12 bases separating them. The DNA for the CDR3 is TGTGCCAGCAGAACCAGGGCTTCTGGCTACACCTTC. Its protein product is CASRTRASGYTF.

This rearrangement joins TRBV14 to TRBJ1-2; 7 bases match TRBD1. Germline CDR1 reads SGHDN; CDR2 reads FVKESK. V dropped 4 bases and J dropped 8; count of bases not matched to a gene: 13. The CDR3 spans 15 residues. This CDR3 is CASSPSLGGWEGYTF. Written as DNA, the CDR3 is TGTGCCAGCAGCCCGTCTTTAGGGGGCTGGGAGGGCTACACCTTC.

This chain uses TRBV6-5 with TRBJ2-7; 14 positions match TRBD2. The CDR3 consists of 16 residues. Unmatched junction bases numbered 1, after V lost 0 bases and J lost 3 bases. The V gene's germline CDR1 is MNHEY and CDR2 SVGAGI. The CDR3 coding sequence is TGTGCCAGCAGTTACTCCGGACTAGCGGGAGGCTACGAGCAGTACTTC. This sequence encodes CASSYSGLAGGYEQYF.

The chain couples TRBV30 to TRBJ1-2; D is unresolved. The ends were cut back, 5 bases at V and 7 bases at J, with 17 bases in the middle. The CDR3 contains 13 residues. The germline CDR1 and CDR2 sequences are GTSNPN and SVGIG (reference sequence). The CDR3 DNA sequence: TGTGCCTGGTCCCGGACCCAGAGAAGTGGCTACACCTTC. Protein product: CAWSRTQRSGYTF.

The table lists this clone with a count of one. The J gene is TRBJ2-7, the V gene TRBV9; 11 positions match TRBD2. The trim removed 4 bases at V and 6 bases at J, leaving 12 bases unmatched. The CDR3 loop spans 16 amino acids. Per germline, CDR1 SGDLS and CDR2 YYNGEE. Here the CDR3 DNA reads TGTGCCAGCAGCCCAAAAATAGCGGGAGGGCTGGGCGAGCAGTACTTC. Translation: CASSPKIAGGLGEQYF.

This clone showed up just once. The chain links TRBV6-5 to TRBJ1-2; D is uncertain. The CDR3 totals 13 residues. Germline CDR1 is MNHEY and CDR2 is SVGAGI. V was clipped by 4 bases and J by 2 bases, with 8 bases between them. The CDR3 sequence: CASSFRVNYGYTF. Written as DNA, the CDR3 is TGTGCCAGCAGTTTCCGGGTCAACTATGGCTACACCTTC.

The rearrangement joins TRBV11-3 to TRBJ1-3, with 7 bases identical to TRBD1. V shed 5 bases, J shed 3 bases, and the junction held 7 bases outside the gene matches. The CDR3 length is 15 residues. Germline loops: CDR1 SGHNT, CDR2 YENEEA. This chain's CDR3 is CASSPQGDFGNTIYF. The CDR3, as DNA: TGTGCCAGCAGCCCTCAGGGGGACTTTGGAAACACCATATATTTT.

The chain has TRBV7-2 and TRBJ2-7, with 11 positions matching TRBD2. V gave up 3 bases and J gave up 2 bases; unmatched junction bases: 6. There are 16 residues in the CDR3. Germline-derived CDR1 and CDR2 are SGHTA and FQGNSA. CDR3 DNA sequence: TGTGCCAGCAGCTTGGGACTAGCGGTCAACGCCTACGAGCAGTACTTC. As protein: CASSLGLAVNAYEQYF.